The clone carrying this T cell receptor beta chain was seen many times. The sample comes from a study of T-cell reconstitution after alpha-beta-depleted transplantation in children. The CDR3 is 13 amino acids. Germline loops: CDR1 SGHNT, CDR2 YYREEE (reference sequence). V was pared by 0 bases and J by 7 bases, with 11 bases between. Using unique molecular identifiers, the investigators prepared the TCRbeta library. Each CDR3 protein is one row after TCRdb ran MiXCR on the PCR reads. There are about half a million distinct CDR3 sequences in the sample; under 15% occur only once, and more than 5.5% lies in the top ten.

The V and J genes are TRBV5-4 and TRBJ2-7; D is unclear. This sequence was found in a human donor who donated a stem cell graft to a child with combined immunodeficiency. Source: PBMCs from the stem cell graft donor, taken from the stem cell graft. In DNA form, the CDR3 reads TGTGCCAGCAGCTTGGCTGGGGAATTGGAGCAGTACTTC. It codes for CASSLAGELEQYF.